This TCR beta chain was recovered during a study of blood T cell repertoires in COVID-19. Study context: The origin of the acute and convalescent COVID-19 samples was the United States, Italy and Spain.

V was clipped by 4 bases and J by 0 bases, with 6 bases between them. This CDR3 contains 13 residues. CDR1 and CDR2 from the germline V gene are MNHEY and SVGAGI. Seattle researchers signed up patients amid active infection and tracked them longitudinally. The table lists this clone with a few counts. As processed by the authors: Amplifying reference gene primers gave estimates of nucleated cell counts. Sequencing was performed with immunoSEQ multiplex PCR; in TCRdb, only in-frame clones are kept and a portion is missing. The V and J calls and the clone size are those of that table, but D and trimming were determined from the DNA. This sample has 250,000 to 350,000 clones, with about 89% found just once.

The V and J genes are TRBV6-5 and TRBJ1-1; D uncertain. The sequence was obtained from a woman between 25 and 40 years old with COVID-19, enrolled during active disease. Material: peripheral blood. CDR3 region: CASSLRMNTEAFF. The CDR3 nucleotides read TGTGCCAGCAGTTTGAGGATGAACACTGAAGCTTTCTTT.